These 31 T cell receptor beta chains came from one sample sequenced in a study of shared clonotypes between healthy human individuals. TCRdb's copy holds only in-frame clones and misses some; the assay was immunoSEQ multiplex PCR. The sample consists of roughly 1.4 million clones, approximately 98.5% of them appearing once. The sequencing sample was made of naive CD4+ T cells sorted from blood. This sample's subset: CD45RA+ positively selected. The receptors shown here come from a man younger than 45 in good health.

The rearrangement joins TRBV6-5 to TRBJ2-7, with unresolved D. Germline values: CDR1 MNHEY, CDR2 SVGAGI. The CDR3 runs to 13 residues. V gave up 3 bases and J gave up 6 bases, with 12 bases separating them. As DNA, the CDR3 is TGTGCCAGCAGTTATGCCAAGAATCGCGAGCAGTACTTC. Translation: CASSYAKNREQYF.

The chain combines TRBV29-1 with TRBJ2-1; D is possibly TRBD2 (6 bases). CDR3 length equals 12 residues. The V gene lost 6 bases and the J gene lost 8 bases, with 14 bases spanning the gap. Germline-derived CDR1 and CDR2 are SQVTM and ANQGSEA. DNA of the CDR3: TGCAGCGTGCGGGACCCTAAGGATGAGCAGTTCTTC. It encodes CSVRDPKDEQFF.

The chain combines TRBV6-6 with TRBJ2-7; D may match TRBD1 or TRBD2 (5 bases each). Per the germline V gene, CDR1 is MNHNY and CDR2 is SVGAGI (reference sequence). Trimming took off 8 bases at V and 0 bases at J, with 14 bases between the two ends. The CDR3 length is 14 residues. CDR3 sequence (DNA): TGTGCCAGCGGACTCCACAGGAGCTCCTACGAGCAGTACTTC. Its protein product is CASGLHRSSYEQYF.

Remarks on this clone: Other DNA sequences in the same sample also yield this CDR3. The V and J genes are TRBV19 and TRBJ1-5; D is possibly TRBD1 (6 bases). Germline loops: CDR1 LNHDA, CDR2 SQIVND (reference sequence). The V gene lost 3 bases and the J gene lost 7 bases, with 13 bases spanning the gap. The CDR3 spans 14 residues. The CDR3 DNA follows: TGTGCCAGTAGTATTGAGGGGGTTGGGCAGCCCCAGCATTTT. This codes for CASSIEGVGQPQHF. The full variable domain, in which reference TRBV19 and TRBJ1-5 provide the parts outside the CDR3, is DGGITQSPKYLFRKEGQNVTLSCEQNLNHDAMYWYRQDPGQGLRLIYYSQIVNDFQKGDIAEGYSVSREKKESFPLTVTSAQKNPTAFYLCASSIEGVGQPQHFGDGTRLSIL.

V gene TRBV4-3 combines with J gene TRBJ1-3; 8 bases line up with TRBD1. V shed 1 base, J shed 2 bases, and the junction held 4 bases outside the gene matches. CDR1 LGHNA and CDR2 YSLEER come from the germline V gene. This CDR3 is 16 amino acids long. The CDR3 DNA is TGCGCCAGCAGCCAAGCGGGGACAGGACCTGGAAACACCATATATTTT. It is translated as CASSQAGTGPGNTIYF.

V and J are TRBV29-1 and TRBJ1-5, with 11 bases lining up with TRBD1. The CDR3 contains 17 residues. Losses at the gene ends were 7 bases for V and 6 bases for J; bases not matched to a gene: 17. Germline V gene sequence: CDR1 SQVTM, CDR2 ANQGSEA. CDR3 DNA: TGCAGCGCCCTGGTAGGACAGGGGGCGATTGGACGTCAGCCCCAGCATTTT. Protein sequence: CSALVGQGAIGRQPQHF.

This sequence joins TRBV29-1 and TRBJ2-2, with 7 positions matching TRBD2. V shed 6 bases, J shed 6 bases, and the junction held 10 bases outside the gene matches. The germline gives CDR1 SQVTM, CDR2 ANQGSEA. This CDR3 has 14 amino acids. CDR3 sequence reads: CSVNTLLAAGELFF. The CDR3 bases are TGCAGCGTCAACACGCTGCTAGCGGCCGGGGAGCTGTTTTTT.

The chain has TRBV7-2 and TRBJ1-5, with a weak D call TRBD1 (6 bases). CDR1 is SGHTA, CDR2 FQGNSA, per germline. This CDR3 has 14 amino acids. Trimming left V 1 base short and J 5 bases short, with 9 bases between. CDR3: CASSLGGGDQPQHF. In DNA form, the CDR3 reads TGTGCCAGCAGCTTAGGAGGGGGGGATCAGCCCCAGCATTTT.

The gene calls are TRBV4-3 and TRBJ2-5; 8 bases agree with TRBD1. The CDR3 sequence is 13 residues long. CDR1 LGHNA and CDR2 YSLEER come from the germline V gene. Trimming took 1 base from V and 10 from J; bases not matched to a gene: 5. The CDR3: CASSQVTGGIQYF. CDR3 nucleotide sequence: TGCGCCAGCAGCCAAGTTACAGGGGGGATCCAGTACTTC.

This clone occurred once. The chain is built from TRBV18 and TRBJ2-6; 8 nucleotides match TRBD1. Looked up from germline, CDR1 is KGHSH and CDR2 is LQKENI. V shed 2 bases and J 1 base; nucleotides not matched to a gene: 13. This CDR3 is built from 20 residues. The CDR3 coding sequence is TGTGCCAGCTCACCATTTGGCAGGGGGCATTTTAGTTCTGGGGCCAACGTCCTGACTTTC. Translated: CASSPFGRGHFSSGANVLTF.

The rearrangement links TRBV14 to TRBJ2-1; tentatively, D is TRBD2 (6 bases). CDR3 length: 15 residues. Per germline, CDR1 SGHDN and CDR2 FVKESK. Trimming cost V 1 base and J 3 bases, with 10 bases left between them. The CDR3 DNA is TGTGCCAGCAGCCAAGTGACTAGGGTCTACAATGAGCAGTTCTTC. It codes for CASSQVTRVYNEQFF.

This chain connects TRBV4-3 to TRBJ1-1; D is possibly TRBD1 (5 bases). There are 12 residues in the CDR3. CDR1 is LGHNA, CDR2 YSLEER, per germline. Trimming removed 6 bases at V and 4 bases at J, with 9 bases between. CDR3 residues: CASRRGGTEAFF. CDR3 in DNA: TGCGCCAGCAGACGGGGGGGCACTGAAGCTTTCTTT.

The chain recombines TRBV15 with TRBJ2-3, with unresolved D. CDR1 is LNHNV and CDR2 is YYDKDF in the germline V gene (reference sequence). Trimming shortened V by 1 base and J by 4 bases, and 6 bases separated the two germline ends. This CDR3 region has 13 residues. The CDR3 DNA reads TGTGCCACCAGCAGAGTACCGTCAGATACGCAGTATTTT. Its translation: CATSRVPSDTQYF.

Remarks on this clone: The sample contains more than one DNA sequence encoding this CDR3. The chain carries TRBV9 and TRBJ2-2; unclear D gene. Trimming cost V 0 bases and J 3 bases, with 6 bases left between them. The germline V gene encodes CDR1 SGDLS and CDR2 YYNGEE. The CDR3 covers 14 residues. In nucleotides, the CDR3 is TGTGCCAGCAGCGTAGGGGCCGACACCGGGGAGCTGTTTTTT. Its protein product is CASSVGADTGELFF.

The CDR3 sequence: CASSFQLAGEDTQYF. CDR3 coding DNA: TGCGCCAGCAGCTTCCAACTAGCGGGGGAGGATACGCAGTATTTT. The gene calls are TRBV5-1 and TRBJ2-3; 11 positions match TRBD2. CDR3 size: 15 residues. From germline, CDR1 is SGHRS and CDR2 YFSETQ. Germline trimming cut 2 bases from V and 6 bases from J; bases unmatched to any gene: 5.

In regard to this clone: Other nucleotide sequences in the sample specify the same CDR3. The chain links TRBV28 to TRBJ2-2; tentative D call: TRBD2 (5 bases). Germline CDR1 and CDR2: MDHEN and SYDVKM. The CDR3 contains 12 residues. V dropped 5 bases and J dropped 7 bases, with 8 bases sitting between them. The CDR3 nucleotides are TGTGCCAGCAGTGAGGGTAGCGGGGAGCTGTTTTTT. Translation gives CASSEGSGELFF. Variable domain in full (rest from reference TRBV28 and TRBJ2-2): DVKVTQSSRYLVKRTGEKVFLECVQDMDHENMFWYRQDPGLGLRLIYFSYDVKMKEKGDIPEGYSVSREKKERFSLILESASTNQTSMYLCASSEGSGELFFGEGSRLTVL.

In DNA form, the CDR3 reads TGTGCCAGCAGCTTAGGGACAGCCAACACCGGGGAGCTGTTTTTT. Its translation is CASSLGTANTGELFF. The rearrangement joins TRBV7-6 to TRBJ2-2, with D tentatively TRBD1 (6 bases). Trimming took off 1 base at V and 2 bases at J, with 8 bases between the two ends. This CDR3 comprises 15 residues. Germline CDR1 is SGHVS and CDR2 is FNYEAQ.

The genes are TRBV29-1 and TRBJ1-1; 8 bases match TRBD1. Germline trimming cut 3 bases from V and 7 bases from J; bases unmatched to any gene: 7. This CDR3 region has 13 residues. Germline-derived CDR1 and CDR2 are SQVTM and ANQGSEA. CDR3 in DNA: TGCAGCGTTGAGGTCAGGGGGCTTCATGAAGCTTTCTTT. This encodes CSVEVRGLHEAFF.

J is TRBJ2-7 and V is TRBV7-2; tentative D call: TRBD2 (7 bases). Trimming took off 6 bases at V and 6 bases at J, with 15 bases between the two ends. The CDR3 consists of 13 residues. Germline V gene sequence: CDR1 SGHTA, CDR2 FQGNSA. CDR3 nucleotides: TGTGCCAGCAGGGGGGGGGCGCGGTTCGAGCAGTACTTC. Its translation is CASRGGARFEQYF.

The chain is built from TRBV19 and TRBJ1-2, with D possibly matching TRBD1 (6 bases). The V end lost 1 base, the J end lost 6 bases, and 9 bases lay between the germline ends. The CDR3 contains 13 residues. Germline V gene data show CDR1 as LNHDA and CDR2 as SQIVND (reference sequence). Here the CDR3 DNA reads TGTGCCAGTAGTATAGGGACAGAGAATGGCTACACCTTC. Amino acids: CASSIGTENGYTF.

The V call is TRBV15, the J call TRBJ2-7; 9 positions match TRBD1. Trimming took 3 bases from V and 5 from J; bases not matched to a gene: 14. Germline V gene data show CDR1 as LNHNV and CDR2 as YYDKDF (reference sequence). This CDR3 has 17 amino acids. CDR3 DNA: TGTGCCACCAGCAGGCCACAAGTCGGGACAGGGTTCCACGAGCAGTACTTC. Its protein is CATSRPQVGTGFHEQYF.

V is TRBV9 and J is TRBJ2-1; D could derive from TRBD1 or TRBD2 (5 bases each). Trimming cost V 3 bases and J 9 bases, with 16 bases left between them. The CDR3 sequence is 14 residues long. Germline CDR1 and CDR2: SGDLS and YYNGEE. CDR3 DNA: TGTGCCAGCAGCGCGACGGGGCCAGAGGGTGAGCAGTTCTTC. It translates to CASSATGPEGEQFF.

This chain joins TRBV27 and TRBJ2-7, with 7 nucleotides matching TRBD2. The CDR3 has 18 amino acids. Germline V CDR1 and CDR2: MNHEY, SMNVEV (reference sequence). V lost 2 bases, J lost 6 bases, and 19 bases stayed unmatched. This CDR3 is CASSLRLSVRTSTREQYF. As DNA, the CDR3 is TGTGCCAGCAGTTTACGCCTCAGCGTTAGGACTAGTACTCGCGAGCAGTACTTC.

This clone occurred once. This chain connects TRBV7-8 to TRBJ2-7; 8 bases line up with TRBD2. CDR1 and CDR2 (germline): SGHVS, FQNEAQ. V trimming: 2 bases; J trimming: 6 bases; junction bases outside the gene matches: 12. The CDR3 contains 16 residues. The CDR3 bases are TGTGCCAGCAGCTTAAACTCCCCAGGACTAGCATCCGAGCAGTACTTC. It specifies CASSLNSPGLASEQYF.

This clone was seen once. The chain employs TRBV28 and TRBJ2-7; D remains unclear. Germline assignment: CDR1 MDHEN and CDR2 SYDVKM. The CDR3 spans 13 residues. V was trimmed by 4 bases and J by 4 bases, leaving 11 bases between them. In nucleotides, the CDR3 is TGTGCCAGCAGTTCCCGGCCCCTTTACGAGCAGTACTTC. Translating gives CASSSRPLYEQYF.

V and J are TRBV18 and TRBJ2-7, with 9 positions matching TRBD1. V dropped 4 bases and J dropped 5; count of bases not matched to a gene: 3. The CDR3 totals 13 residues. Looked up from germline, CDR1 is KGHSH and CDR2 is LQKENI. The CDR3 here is CASSQGQGNEQYF. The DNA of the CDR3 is TGTGCCAGCTCACAGGGACAGGGCAACGAGCAGTACTTC.

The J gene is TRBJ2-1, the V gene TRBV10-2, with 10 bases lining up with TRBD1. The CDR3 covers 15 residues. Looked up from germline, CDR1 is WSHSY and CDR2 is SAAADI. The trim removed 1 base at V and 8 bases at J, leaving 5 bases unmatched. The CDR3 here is CASSEWTGGSYEQFF. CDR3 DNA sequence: TGCGCCAGCAGTGAGTGGACAGGGGGTTCATATGAGCAGTTCTTC.

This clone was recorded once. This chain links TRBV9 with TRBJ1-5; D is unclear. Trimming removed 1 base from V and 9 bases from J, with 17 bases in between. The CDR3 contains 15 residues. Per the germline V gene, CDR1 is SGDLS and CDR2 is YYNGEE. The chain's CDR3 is CASSVLPDGVWPQHF. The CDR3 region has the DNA TGTGCCAGCAGCGTACTACCCGATGGGGTATGGCCCCAGCATTTT.

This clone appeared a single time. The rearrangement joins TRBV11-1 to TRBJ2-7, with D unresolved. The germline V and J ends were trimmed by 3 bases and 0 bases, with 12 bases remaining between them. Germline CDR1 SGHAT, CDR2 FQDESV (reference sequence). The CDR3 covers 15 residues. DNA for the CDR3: TGTGCCAGCAGCTTTAGCATAGTAAACTCCTACGAGCAGTACTTC. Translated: CASSFSIVNSYEQYF.

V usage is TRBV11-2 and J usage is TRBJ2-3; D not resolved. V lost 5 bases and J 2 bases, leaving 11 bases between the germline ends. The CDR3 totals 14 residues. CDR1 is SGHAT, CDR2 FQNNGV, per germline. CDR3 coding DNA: TGTGCCAGCAGCCCTCTCCAATACACAGATACGCAGTATTTT. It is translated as CASSPLQYTDTQYF.

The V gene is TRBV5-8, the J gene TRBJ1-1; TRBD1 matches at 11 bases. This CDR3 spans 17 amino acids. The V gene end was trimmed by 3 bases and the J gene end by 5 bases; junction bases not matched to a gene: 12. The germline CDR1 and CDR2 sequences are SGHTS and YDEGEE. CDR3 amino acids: CASSWTGGAPPRTEAFF. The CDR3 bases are TGTGCCAGCAGCTGGACAGGGGGCGCGCCCCCGCGGACTGAAGCTTTCTTT.